One sample yielded the 18 T cell receptor beta chains listed below, sequenced in a study of T cell repertoires in cytomegalovirus infection. MiXCR, run by TCRdb on the reads, gives a single entry per CDR3 protein. The table lists approximately 200,000 distinct CDR3 sequences, over 25% of them singletons. Specimen: PBMCs. The receptors shown here come from a human donor in good health (CMV status not recorded). Some clones in this sample may be carry-over from other donors' samples.

This clonotype has ten or more counts. The genes are TRBV11-1 and TRBJ2-1, with D maybe TRBD2 (6 bases). The V gene's germline CDR1 is SGHAT and CDR2 FQDESV (reference sequence). V dropped 1 base and J dropped 2 bases, with 9 bases sitting between them. The CDR3 totals 15 residues. Here the CDR3 reads CASSLGRGTYNEQFF. The CDR3 DNA sequence: TGTGCCAGCAGCTTAGGTCGCGGGACCTACAATGAGCAGTTCTTC.

This clonotype was found many times. This rearrangement joins TRBV5-6 to TRBJ1-1; 8 nucleotides agree with TRBD1. CDR1 and CDR2 (germline): SGHDT, YYEEEE. The CDR3 covers 15 residues. J lost 1 base, V lost 4 bases, and 6 bases had no gene match. The CDR3, as DNA: TGTGCCAGCAGCGGGCAGGGGGCGGAGAACACTGAAGCTTTCTTT. It translates to CASSGQGAENTEAFF.

This chain connects TRBV6-6 to TRBJ1-2; TRBD1 agrees at 9 bases. The J segment lost 6 bases and the V segment lost 0 bases, leaving 8 bases of the junction unmatched. The CDR3 extends over 16 amino acids. Germline-derived CDR1 and CDR2 are MNHNY and SVGAGI (reference sequence). The CDR3 sequence: CASSYSFTGGLDGYTF. The CDR3, as DNA: TGTGCCAGCAGTTACTCGTTTACAGGGGGCTTGGATGGCTACACCTTC.

The chain uses TRBV20-1 and TRBJ2-2, with 10 bases lining up with TRBD2. Trimming at V came to 2 bases and at J to 4 bases, leaving 10 bases not matched to a gene. The CDR3 consists of 17 residues. Germline values: CDR1 DFQATT, CDR2 SNEGSKA (reference sequence). CDR3 in DNA: TGCAGTGCTAGATCTACGAGCGGGGGGGCCGGCACCGGGGAGCTGTTTTTT. Residues: CSARSTSGGAGTGELFF.

The chain employs TRBV4-3 and TRBJ2-5; D perhaps matches TRBD2 (7 bases). CDR1 and CDR2 from the germline V gene are LGHNA and YSLEER. Trimming removed 0 bases from V and 5 bases from J, with 16 bases in between. This CDR3 contains 16 residues. The CDR3 here is CASSQEWGGPQETQYF. CDR3 in DNA: TGCGCCAGCAGCCAAGAATGGGGGGGCCCCCAGGAGACCCAGTACTTC.

V and J are TRBV6-1 and TRBJ2-3; 7 positions match TRBD2. The CDR3 extends over 16 amino acids. Losses at the gene ends were 4 bases for V and 2 bases for J; bases not matched to a gene: 9. Germline V gene data show CDR1 as MNHNS and CDR2 as SASEGT. CDR3 nucleotides: TGTGCCAGCAGTGGGGCCAGCGGGGCCCACACAGATACGCAGTATTTT. It is translated as CASSGASGAHTDTQYF.

The chain links TRBV7-9 to TRBJ2-1; perhaps D is TRBD1 or TRBD2 (5 bases each). Germline V CDR1 and CDR2: SEHNR, FQNEAQ (reference sequence). The CDR3 covers 15 residues. Trimming shortened V by 10 bases and J by 1 base, and 17 bases separated the two germline ends. The CDR3 nucleotides read TGTGCCACCCAGAGGGACGGGACGTCCTACAATGAGCAGTTCTTC. It codes for CATQRDGTSYNEQFF.

This rearrangement joins TRBV25-1 to TRBJ1-4; D gene uncertain. CDR1 is MGHDK and CDR2 is SYGVNS in the germline V gene. CDR3 length equals 16 residues. V was shortened by 6 bases and J by 8 bases, with 22 bases between the two germline ends. The CDR3 sequence: CASSHIPGQKKEKLFF. CDR3 sequence (DNA): TGTGCCAGCAGCCACATCCCGGGTCAAAAGAAGGAAAAACTGTTTTTT.

This sequence joins TRBV6-6 and TRBJ1-1, with D hard to call. The CDR3 consists of 13 residues. CDR1 is MNHNY and CDR2 is SVGAGI in the germline V gene (reference sequence). V was pared by 4 bases and J by 1 base, with 7 bases between. In DNA form, the CDR3 reads TGTGCCAGCAGTTGGCAGCCGAACACTGAAGCTTTCTTT. It codes for CASSWQPNTEAFF.

The chain uses TRBV18 and TRBJ2-5; possible D gene TRBD2, 7 bases. Looked up from germline, CDR1 is KGHSH and CDR2 is LQKENI. The CDR3 totals 17 residues. V was shortened by 3 bases and J by 4 bases, with 21 bases between the two germline ends. Here the CDR3 DNA reads TGTGCCAGCTCACCCCTGGGGGGGCCCCCCGAAGGAGAGACCCAGTACTTC. This translates into CASSPLGGPPEGETQYF.

This chain uses TRBV7-8 with TRBJ2-5; 7 bases agree with TRBD1. In germline, CDR1 is SGHVS, CDR2 FQNEAQ. Losses at the gene ends were 3 bases for V and 7 bases for J; bases not matched to a gene: 14. The CDR3 is 16 amino acids. For the CDR3, the DNA is TGTGCCAGCAGCTTCTTCCCCGGGACAGCCGCAGGGACCCAGTACTTC. Its translation is CASSFFPGTAAGTQYF.

This chain connects TRBV11-2 to TRBJ2-7; D not resolved. Trimming shortened V by 2 bases and J by 0 bases, and 8 bases separated the two germline ends. CDR1 and CDR2 (germline): SGHAT, FQNNGV. CDR3 length: 14 residues. The CDR3 protein is CASSLKGNSYEQYF. Written as DNA, the CDR3 is TGTGCCAGCAGCTTAAAAGGGAACTCCTACGAGCAGTACTTC.

The chain carries TRBV12-3 or TRBV12-4 and TRBJ1-5; D is uncertain. Trimming left V 7 bases short and J 6 bases short, with 10 bases between. The CDR3 has 12 amino acids. CDR3 sequence: CASMRVTQPQHF. DNA of the CDR3: TGTGCCAGCATGAGGGTGACTCAGCCCCAGCATTTT.

This clonotype showed up many times. The chain recombines TRBV7-2 with TRBJ2-7; the D gene is possibly TRBD1 (6 bases). The V end was cut by 5 bases, the J end by 0 bases, with 14 bases between. The V gene's germline CDR1 is SGHTA and CDR2 FQGNSA. The CDR3 runs to 15 residues. CDR3 protein: CASSPPAGDSYEQYF. The CDR3, as DNA: TGTGCCAGCAGCCCCCCAGCAGGGGACTCCTACGAGCAGTACTTC.

V is TRBV20-1 and J is TRBJ2-3; TRBD2 agrees at 11 bases. The CDR3 is made up of 15 amino acids. Germline CDR1 DFQATT, CDR2 SNEGSKA (reference sequence). With V trimmed by 6 bases and J by 1 base, 6 bases remained unmatched. Here the CDR3 reads CSAETSGEGTDTQYF. The CDR3 DNA sequence: TGCAGTGCGGAGACTAGCGGGGAGGGCACAGATACGCAGTATTTT.

For this clonotype: An end of the junction differs from the germline gene, which may be a read error. The genes are TRBV5-3 and TRBJ2-2; D uncertain. Being an ORF, TRBV5-3 has a function that is uncertain. This CDR3 contains 18 residues. This CDR3 is CASSLNPAALGPGGELFF. In DNA form, the CDR3 reads TGTGCCAGCAGCTTGAACCCGGCGGCACTCGGGCCGGGCGGGGAGCTGTTTTTT.

For the CDR3, the DNA is TGTGCCAGCAGTCGTACAGGGGATAATGAAAAACTGTTTTTT. It translates to CASSRTGDNEKLFF. This chain connects TRBV12-3 or TRBV12-4 to TRBJ1-4, with TRBD1 identical over 7 bases. This CDR3 is 14 amino acids long. The V segment lost 5 bases and the J segment 4 bases; nucleotides outside the gene matches: 4.

The gene calls are TRBV29-1 and TRBJ1-2; D perhaps matches TRBD1 (6 bases). This CDR3 has 14 amino acids. The V gene lost 7 bases and the J gene lost 8 bases, with 23 bases spanning the gap. Germline V gives CDR1 SQVTM, CDR2 ANQGSEA. CDR3 bases: TGCAGCGCTCGACCCGCAGGGGATGAAGCGGGCTACACCTTC. Its protein is CSARPAGDEAGYTF.